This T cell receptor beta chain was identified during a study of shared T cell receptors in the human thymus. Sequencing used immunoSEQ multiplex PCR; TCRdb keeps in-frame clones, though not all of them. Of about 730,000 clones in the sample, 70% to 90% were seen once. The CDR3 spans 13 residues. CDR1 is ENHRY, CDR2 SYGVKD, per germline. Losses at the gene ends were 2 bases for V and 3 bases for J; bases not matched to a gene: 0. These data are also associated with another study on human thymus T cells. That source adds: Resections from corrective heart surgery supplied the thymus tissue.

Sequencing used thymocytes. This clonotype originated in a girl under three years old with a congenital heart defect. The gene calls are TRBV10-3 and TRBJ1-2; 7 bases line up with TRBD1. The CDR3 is CAISEGQDYGYTF. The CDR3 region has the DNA TGTGCCATCAGTGAGGGACAGGACTATGGCTACACCTTC.